The 19 T cell receptor beta chains below come from one sample, sequenced in a study of cytomegalovirus exposure and HLA in healthy donors. The PCR had 60 Vbeta and 13 Jbeta primers. The assay was immunoSEQ multiplex PCR, and TCRdb's table has in-frame clones only and misses some. The table lists 200,000 or so clones, about 82% of them singletons. Source material: PBMCs. The source of these receptors is a man aged 25-40 years in good health and CMV-seronegative.

CDR3 amino acids: CASSSTLVPGHWAYGYTF. The CDR3 region has the DNA TGTGCCAGCAGCTCCACCCTAGTACCGGGACATTGGGCCTATGGCTACACCTTC. This chain links TRBV5-5 with TRBJ1-2; D might be TRBD1 (6 bases). Looked up from germline, CDR1 is SGHKS and CDR2 is YYEKEE (reference sequence). V dropped 3 bases and J dropped 4 bases, with 25 bases sitting between them. The CDR3 totals 18 residues. Variable domain in full (rest from reference TRBV5-5 and TRBJ1-2): DAGVTQSPTHLIKTRGQQVTLRCSPISGHKSVSWYQQVLGQGPQFIFQYYEKEERGRGNFPDRFSARQFPNYSSELNVNALLLGDSALYLCASSSTLVPGHWAYGYTFGSGTRLTVV.

As to this clone: The junction differs from germline at one of its ends, possibly a read error. The gene calls are TRBV7-7 and TRBJ1-2, with 8 bases that match TRBD1. This CDR3 has 13 residues. The germline V gene has CDR1 SSHAT and CDR2 FNYEAQ (reference sequence). In DNA form, the CDR3 reads TGTGCTAGCAGCTCTCTACAGGGGGATGGCTACACCTTC. Encoded protein: CASSSLQGDGYTF.

The rearrangement links TRBV5-8 to TRBJ1-5; 7 bases are a match to TRBD1. The CDR3 spans 15 residues. Germline CDR1 is SGHTS and CDR2 is YDEGEE. Unmatched junction bases numbered 8, after V lost 6 bases and J lost 2 bases. This chain's CDR3 is CASNLVQGGNQPQHF. The CDR3, as DNA: TGTGCCAGCAACCTTGTTCAGGGGGGCAATCAGCCCCAGCATTTT. The variable domain in full, completed from reference TRBV5-8 and TRBJ1-5, reads EAGVTQSPTHLIKTRGQQATLRCSPISGHTSVYWYQQALGLGLQFLLWYDEGEERNRGNFPPRFSGRQFPNYSSELNVNALELEDSALYLCASNLVQGGNQPQHFGDGTRLSIL.

This clone was found a few times. The rearrangement joins TRBV9 to TRBJ2-1; 11 bases line up with TRBD1. This CDR3 has 18 amino acids. From germline, CDR1 is SGDLS and CDR2 YYNGEE. The J segment lost 8 bases and the V segment lost 0 bases, leaving 13 bases of the junction unmatched. CDR3 DNA: TGTGCCAGCAGCGTAGCTGCGTTGGGACAGGGGGAGCGCGATGAGCAGTTCTTC. It translates to CASSVAALGQGERDEQFF.

The J gene is TRBJ2-1, the V gene TRBV9; 8 bases agree with TRBD2. The CDR3 is made up of 15 amino acids. In germline, CDR1 is SGDLS, CDR2 YYNGEE. Germline trimming cut 0 bases from V and 4 bases from J; bases unmatched to any gene: 3. The CDR3 sequence: CASSVASGLYNEQFF. The CDR3 nucleotides are TGTGCCAGCAGCGTAGCTAGCGGGCTTTACAATGAGCAGTTCTTC.

This chain links TRBV5-4 with TRBJ2-5; 7 positions agree with TRBD1. The CDR3 consists of 15 residues. Germline values: CDR1 SGHNT, CDR2 YYREEE (reference sequence). V dropped 5 bases and J dropped 2; count of bases not matched to a gene: 9. CDR3 residues: CASRAGTAYQETQYF. CDR3 nucleotides: TGTGCCAGCAGGGCCGGGACAGCATATCAAGAGACCCAGTACTTC.

The chain couples TRBV2 to TRBJ2-7, with D perhaps matching TRBD1 (5 bases). The CDR3 is made up of 14 amino acids. V gave up 4 bases and J gave up 2 bases, with 12 bases separating them. The germline gives CDR1 SNHLY, CDR2 FYNNEI. CDR3: CASSADSGTYEQYF. The CDR3 DNA reads TGTGCCAGCAGTGCCGACAGTGGTACCTACGAGCAGTACTTC.

CDR3 nucleotide sequence: TGTGCCAGCAGCTTAGCCGGGACACCTAAAGAGACCCAGTACTTC. It codes for CASSLAGTPKETQYF. The V gene is TRBV7-3, the J gene TRBJ2-5; D is perhaps TRBD1 (6 bases). The CDR3 sequence is 15 residues long. Deletions cut 2 bases from V and 3 bases from J, with 13 bases between. CDR1 SGHTA and CDR2 FQGTGA come from the germline V gene.

J is TRBJ1-3 and V is TRBV9, with no clear D. The CDR3 is made up of 17 amino acids. In germline, CDR1 is SGDLS, CDR2 YYNGEE. V was clipped by 1 base and J by 0 bases, with 14 bases between them. The DNA of the CDR3 is TGTGCCAGCAGCGTATTTGATTTATCGAGCTCTGGAAACACCATATATTTT. This gives the protein CASSVFDLSSSGNTIYF.

The J gene is TRBJ1-1, the V gene TRBV19, with D hard to call. In germline, CDR1 is LNHDA, CDR2 SQIVND (reference sequence). V lost 4 bases to trimming and J lost 10 bases, with 13 bases between them. There are 12 residues in the CDR3. This chain's CDR3 is CASSTAPSVAFF. In DNA form, the CDR3 reads TGTGCCAGTAGTACCGCCCCGTCGGTAGCTTTCTTT.

The genes are TRBV25-1 and TRBJ2-7; a weak D match, TRBD1 (6 bases). This CDR3 comprises 12 residues. The germline V gene encodes CDR1 MGHDK and CDR2 SYGVNS. Trimming left V 6 bases short and J 1 base short, with 7 bases between. The CDR3 region is CASRDRSYEQYF. The CDR3, as DNA: TGTGCCAGCAGGGACAGATCCTACGAGCAGTACTTC.

The chain combines TRBV7-9 with TRBJ1-3; a weak D match, TRBD1 (6 bases). Germline V gives CDR1 SEHNR, CDR2 FQNEAQ (reference sequence). The V and J ends lost 7 bases and 0 bases respectively, with 19 bases between them. CDR3 length: 17 residues. The CDR3 DNA follows: TGTGCCAGCAATTACCCGGGGAGGGGGTCCTCTGGAAACACCATATATTTT. Translated, it gives CASNYPGRGSSGNTIYF.

In its sample, this clone was seen a few times. The J gene is TRBJ2-3, the V gene TRBV6-1, with 8 nucleotides matching TRBD2. The V segment lost 10 bases and the J segment 4 bases; nucleotides outside the gene matches: 10. There are 14 residues in the CDR3. The germline V gene encodes CDR1 MNHNS and CDR2 SASEGT. The CDR3 is CAIRAGGGSDTQYF. DNA of the CDR3: TGTGCCATCCGGGCGGGGGGCGGGTCAGATACGCAGTATTTT.

The chain is built from TRBV4-1 and TRBJ1-2, with 7 bases lining up with TRBD1. J gave up 5 bases and V 3 bases, and 6 bases lay outside the gene matches. Germline V gives CDR1 MGHRA, CDR2 YSYEKL. The CDR3 runs to 14 residues. CDR3 in DNA: TGCGCCAGCAGCCACCCCGGGACAGCTTATGGCTACACCTTC. Protein product: CASSHPGTAYGYTF.

The V gene is TRBV5-1, the J gene TRBJ1-4; D unresolved. The CDR3 is 16 amino acids. The V end lost 4 bases, the J end lost 1 base, and 14 bases lay between the germline ends. Germline values: CDR1 SGHRS, CDR2 YFSETQ. The CDR3 protein is CASSLSRPGTNEKLFF. The CDR3 bases are TGCGCCAGCAGCCTGTCCCGCCCGGGAACTAATGAAAAACTGTTTTTT.

A few counts support this clone. This chain joins TRBV19 and TRBJ1-4, with D unresolved. Per the germline V gene, CDR1 is LNHDA and CDR2 is SQIVND (reference sequence). V was cut by 6 bases and J by 9 bases, with 5 bases left in between. CDR3 size: 10 residues. Written as DNA, the CDR3 is TGTGCCAGTAGCAAAAAAAAACTGTTTTTT. Translating it yields CASSKKKLFF.

The chain employs TRBV20-1 and TRBJ2-5; D ambiguous. Trimming removed 8 bases from V and 5 bases from J, with 12 bases in between. The CDR3 consists of 11 residues. Germline lookup yields CDR1 DFQATT and CDR2 SNEGSKA (reference sequence). CDR3 protein: CSLLGRETQYF. CDR3 DNA sequence: TGCAGTTTGCTGGGCAGGGAGACCCAGTACTTC.

The V call is TRBV2, the J call TRBJ1-5; D is ambiguous. V dropped 6 bases and J dropped 5 bases, with 11 bases sitting between them. This CDR3 has 13 amino acids. CDR1 is SNHLY and CDR2 is FYNNEI in the germline V gene. CDR3 loop: CASSRLAYQPQHF. The DNA of the CDR3 is TGTGCCAGCAGCCGCTTGGCCTATCAGCCCCAGCATTTT. Full variable domain (remainder filled in from reference TRBV2 and TRBJ1-5): EPEVTQTPSHQVTQMGQEVILRCVPISNHLYFYWYRQILGQKVEFLVSFYNNEISEKSEIFDDQFSVERPDGSNFTLKIRSTKLEDSAMYFCASSRLAYQPQHFGDGTRLSIL.

The chain couples TRBV6-6 to TRBJ1-1; D call uncertain. V shed 2 bases and J shed 2 bases, with 9 bases lying between them. The V gene's germline CDR1 is MNHNY and CDR2 SVGAGI (reference sequence). The CDR3 loop spans 14 amino acids. The CDR3 region is CASSYLRGNTEAFF. CDR3 bases: TGTGCCAGCAGTTACCTTCGGGGTAACACTGAAGCTTTCTTT.